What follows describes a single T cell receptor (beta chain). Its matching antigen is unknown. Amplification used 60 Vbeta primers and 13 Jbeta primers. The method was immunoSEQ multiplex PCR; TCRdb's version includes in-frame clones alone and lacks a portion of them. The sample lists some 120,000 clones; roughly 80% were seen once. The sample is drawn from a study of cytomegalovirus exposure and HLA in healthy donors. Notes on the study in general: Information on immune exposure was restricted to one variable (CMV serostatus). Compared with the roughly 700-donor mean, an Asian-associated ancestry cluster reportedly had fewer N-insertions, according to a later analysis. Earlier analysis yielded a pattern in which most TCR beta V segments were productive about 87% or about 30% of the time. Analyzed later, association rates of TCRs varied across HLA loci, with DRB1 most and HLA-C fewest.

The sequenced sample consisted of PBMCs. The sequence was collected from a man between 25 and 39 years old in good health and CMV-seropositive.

The CDR3 protein is CATSGQGGQPQHF. CDR3 nucleotide sequence: TGTGCCACCAGCGGACAGGGTGGGCAGCCCCAGCATTTT. The chain links TRBV15 to TRBJ1-5; 8 positions agree with TRBD1. The ends lost 5 bases at V and 7 bases at J; junction bases unmatched: 4. The length of the CDR3 is 13 residues. Germline V lookup: CDR1 LNHNV, CDR2 YYDKDF (reference sequence).